This passage covers 8 T cell receptor beta chains from one sample sequenced in a study of T cells after posttransplantation cyclophosphamide (dated by TCRdb to 2015 to 2016). The protocol used for the library was the immunoSEQ multiplex PCR assay. TCRdb's version of the immuneACCESS table is confined to in-frame rearrangements and falls short of the full clone set. An unresolved V gene accounts for under half of the shortfall where checked; the remainder is of unknown origin. A total of tens of thousands of clones appear in this sample, 86% of them only once. Less than 3.5% of the sample rests with the top ten. The sample was PBMCs. These receptors all come from a man aged 25-45 years with a blood cancer, CMV-positive, and with a related stem cell donor.

This clone has a handful of counts. J is TRBJ2-1 and V is TRBV7-9, with a possible D match to TRBD2 (6 bases). The CDR3 runs to 15 residues. Between the trimmed V and J ends, which lost 5 bases and 7 bases, there was a span of 18 bases. Germline V gene lookup returns CDR1 SEHNR and CDR2 FQNEAQ (reference sequence). CDR3 sequence: CASSPARRAGNEQFF. The CDR3 bases are TGTGCCAGCAGCCCAGCGCGTCGTGCGGGAAATGAGCAGTTCTTC.

The chain uses TRBV5-1 and TRBJ2-7; perhaps TRBD2 as D (6 bases). Germline V gene data show CDR1 as SGHRS and CDR2 as YFSETQ. This CDR3 contains 14 residues. V lost 4 bases, J lost 5 bases, and 16 bases lay in between. In nucleotides, the CDR3 is TGCGCCAGCAGCCCTGTGGCGGGAATGGACGAGCAGTACTTC. Amino acid sequence: CASSPVAGMDEQYF.

The chain couples TRBV27 to TRBJ1-2; possible D gene TRBD1, 5 bases. Germline V gene lookup returns CDR1 MNHEY and CDR2 SMNVEV (reference sequence). This CDR3 comprises 13 residues. Trimming cost V 4 bases and J 8 bases, with 14 bases left between them. CDR3 loop: CASSSDSLAGYTF. CDR3 coding DNA: TGTGCCAGCAGTTCCGACAGCCTCGCCGGCTACACCTTC.

The chain has TRBV27 and TRBJ2-1; 11 nucleotides match TRBD1. Trimming at V came to 4 bases and at J to 8 bases, leaving 10 bases not matched to a gene. CDR1 and CDR2 from the germline V gene are MNHEY and SMNVEV (reference sequence). The CDR3 runs 16 residues. CDR3 in amino acids: CASSSRTGGKIYEQFF. In nucleotides, the CDR3 is TGTGCCAGCAGTTCCCGGACAGGGGGCAAGATCTATGAGCAGTTCTTC.

The V gene is TRBV5-1, the J gene TRBJ1-5; 7 positions agree with TRBD1. J gave up 3 bases and V 4 bases, and 13 bases lay outside the gene matches. This CDR3 is 17 amino acids long. CDR1 and CDR2 from the germline V gene are SGHRS and YFSETQ. CDR3 amino acids: CASSQRKGQVINQPQHF. In DNA, the CDR3 is TGCGCCAGCAGCCAAAGAAAAGGACAGGTGATCAATCAGCCCCAGCATTTT.

The rearrangement uses TRBV12-1 and TRBJ2-1; the tabulated D call, TRBD2, remains unverified against the DNA. TRBV12-1 is an annotated pseudogene. The CDR3 extends over 14 amino acids. CDR3 in DNA: TGTGCCAGCATATCAAGCGGTCCGAACGATGAGCAGTTCTTC. Translating gives CASISSGPNDEQFF.

The sample holds a few counts of this clone. V is TRBV2 and J is TRBJ1-2; D is possibly TRBD1 (6 bases). Trimming pared 7 bases from V and 8 bases from J, leaving 11 bases between. The CDR3 is made up of 11 amino acids. Germline CDR1 and CDR2: SNHLY and FYNNEI. DNA of the CDR3: TGTGCCAGCACTTTACAGGGCGGCTACACCTTC. It is translated as CASTLQGGYTF.

This clone was recorded only once. The chain links TRBV6-1 to TRBJ2-5; TRBD1 matches 7 bases. Gene TRBJ2-7 matches the end of the DNA better, so the J call may be wrong. Germline loops: CDR1 MNHNS, CDR2 SASEGT. This CDR3 has 14 residues. The CDR3 sequence is CASRRDSYYYEQYF. The DNA of the CDR3 is TGTGCCAGCAGGAGGGACAGCTATTACTACGAGCAGTACTTC.